This TCR beta chain was recovered during a study of radiotherapy plus CTLA-4 blockade in lung cancer. Overall study context: In around 17% of patients, objective responses were seen; 30% to 35% had disease control.

Some clones are missing from TCRdb's copy, which holds only in-frame ones; the method was immunoSEQ multiplex PCR. The repertoire has approximately 80,000 clones, 84% of them found once; the top ten carry approximately 0.73%. Germline CDR1 is MDHEN and CDR2 is SYDVKM. The CDR3 runs to 14 residues. V gave up 6 bases and J gave up 0 bases, with 9 bases separating them. Study outcomes and limitations: Clones derived from tumor TCRs expanded in blood after radiotherapy plus ipilimumab.

CTLA-4 blockade using ipilimumab, together with focal radiation, was received by patients with chemo-refractory metastatic non-small-cell lung cancer. Comments on this clone: Its target is unknown.

This sequence originates from a human donor with non-small cell lung cancer who had stable disease on radiotherapy plus ipilimumab. The sequences come from peripheral blood, collected from a patient treated with radiotherapy plus ipilimumab. This rearrangement joins TRBV28 to TRBJ1-5; D gene ambiguous. Written as DNA, the CDR3 is TGTGCCAGCAGAATGTACCCTAGCAATCAGCCCCAGCATTTT. It yields the protein CASRMYPSNQPQHF.